This TCR beta chain was captured in a study of CD8+ T cells in alopecia areata. Study as a whole: Administration of oral tofacitinib to treated patients was at 5 to 10 mg twice daily. Findings and limits, study-wide: Higher clonality was seen in lesional scalp than in normal scalp, especially in alopecia totalis/universalis. TCRs were shared less clearly across patients than in mice, possibly for HLA-related reasons.

Sequencing relied on a cDNA template that was reverse transcribed from extracted RNA. Assay: immunoSEQ multiplex PCR; the TCRdb copy retains only in-frame clones and omits some. The top ten hold roughly 16% of the sample, which has 130,000 to 150,000 clones, about 90% seen once. To note about this clone: Its specificity is not known.

V lost 4 bases to trimming and J lost 0 bases, with 16 bases between them. The CDR3 covers 16 residues. From germline, CDR1 is SGHNT and CDR2 YYREEE (reference sequence). The V call is TRBV5-4, the J call TRBJ1-2; no definite D call. The source of this sequence is a human donor with alopecia areata. The material sequenced was CD8+ T cells sorted from blood, taken at week 0. The CDR3 spells CASSHDPESPNYGYTF. The CDR3 DNA reads as TGTGCCAGCAGCCACGATCCAGAGTCTCCTAACTATGGCTACACCTTC.